The T cell receptor beta chain under discussion was sequenced for a study of shared clonotypes between healthy human individuals. The CDR3 totals 14 residues. Germline CDR1 SGHNT, CDR2 YYREEE (reference sequence). Trimming removed 4 bases from V and 10 bases from J; junction bases left unmatched: 11. Deep-level assay runs were performed. Clones were sequenced by immunoSEQ multiplex PCR, and TCRdb holds only the in-frame ones, with some missing. The table has some 200,000 clones, 80% to 95% seen once; the top ten hold around 0.067%. The rearrangement uses TRBV5-4 and TRBJ2-4, with TRBD1 matching 7 bases. This receptor was obtained from a woman aged 25 to 39 in good health. The source material was naive CD4+ T cells sorted from blood. Subset defined: CD45RA+ positively selected. The CDR3 is CASSPGQSGSIQYF. The CDR3 region has the DNA TGTGCCAGCAGCCCGGGACAGTCAGGAAGTATTCAGTACTTC.